The 15 T cell receptor beta chains given below trace back to one sample, sequenced in a study of blood T cell repertoires in COVID-19. Libraries were prepared by immunoSEQ multiplex PCR; TCRdb keeps only in-frame clonotypes and omits some of them. Of 15,000 to 20,000 clones listed, around 77% are singletons. Specimen: peripheral blood. Every receptor here comes from a man aged 65 to 85 with COVID-19, enrolled during active disease.

J is TRBJ2-3 and V is TRBV19; D not resolved. V lost 4 bases and J 4 bases, leaving 9 bases between the germline ends. Germline-derived CDR1 and CDR2 are LNHDA and SQIVND (reference sequence). The CDR3 runs 13 residues. Here the CDR3 reads CASSTRRADTQYF. The CDR3 nucleotides are TGTGCCAGTAGTACCCGGAGAGCAGATACGCAGTATTTT.

This clone has a single count. This sequence joins TRBV27 and TRBJ2-7; D not resolved. Trimming stripped 0 bases from V and 0 bases from J, with 6 bases between. From germline, CDR1 is MNHEY and CDR2 SMNVEV (reference sequence). The CDR3 runs 14 residues. For the CDR3, the DNA is TGTGCCAGCAGTTTATCCACTCTCTCCTACGAGCAGTACTTC. Translation: CASSLSTLSYEQYF.

Here the CDR3 DNA reads TGCGCCAGCAGCCGAGACAGGGGAAGGAACTATGGCTACACCTTC. It is translated as CASSRDRGRNYGYTF. V and J are TRBV10-1 and TRBJ1-2, with 8 bases lining up with TRBD1. The CDR3 consists of 15 residues. Looked up from germline, CDR1 is WNHNN and CDR2 is SYGVQD (reference sequence). V gave up 6 bases and J gave up 2 bases; unmatched junction bases: 8.

V gene TRBV6-5 combines with J gene TRBJ1-2; D not certain. Between the trimmed V and J ends, which lost 6 bases and 2 bases, there was a span of 13 bases. This CDR3 is 14 amino acids long. CDR1 is MNHEY and CDR2 is SVGAGI in the germline V gene. The CDR3, as DNA: TGTGCCAGCAGGGCGGGTACAGAGAACTATGGCTACACCTTC. Amino acids: CASRAGTENYGYTF.

Relative to its sample, this clone is medium-sized. This chain links TRBV6-5 with TRBJ2-4, with a tentative D call TRBD1 (6 bases). The germline V gene encodes CDR1 MNHEY and CDR2 SVGAGI. The CDR3 is 15 amino acids. V shed 2 bases and J shed 1 base, with 9 bases lying between them. This chain's CDR3 is CASSYRRGAKNIQYF. The CDR3 bases are TGTGCCAGCAGTTACCGCAGGGGTGCCAAAAACATTCAGTACTTC.

The gene calls are TRBV6-2 or TRBV6-3 and TRBJ1-5, with D maybe TRBD1 (5 bases). This CDR3 comprises 17 residues. V was clipped by 3 bases and J by 3 bases, with 18 bases between them. Germline V gene lookup returns CDR1 MNHEY and CDR2 SVGEGT. This chain's CDR3 is CASSYKPGSRPNQPQHF. For the CDR3, the DNA is TGTGCCAGCAGTTATAAACCAGGGTCCAGACCCAATCAGCCCCAGCATTTT.

The chain joins TRBV27 to TRBJ2-4; 10 nucleotides match TRBD1. V trimming: 6 bases; J trimming: 6 bases; junction bases outside the gene matches: 8. Germline lookup yields CDR1 MNHEY and CDR2 SMNVEV (reference sequence). This CDR3 has 15 residues. CDR3 DNA: TGTGCCAGCAGCCTGACAGGGGGCACCGCAAACATTCAGTACTTC. It translates to CASSLTGGTANIQYF.

This chain joins TRBV3-1 (or the pseudogene TRBV3-2) and TRBJ1-4, with D maybe TRBD1 (6 bases). Germline V gene sequence: CDR1 LGHDT, CDR2 YNNKEL (reference sequence). Trimming cost V 4 bases and J 6 bases, with 12 bases left between them. This CDR3 contains 14 residues. Written as DNA, the CDR3 is TGTGCCAGCAGCCCAACAGGGAGATATGAAAAACTGTTTTTT. Its protein is CASSPTGRYEKLFF.

DNA for the CDR3: TGTGCCTGGAGTACCCACCGGGACAGAGTATATTTT. It translates to CAWSTHRDRVYF. The chain combines TRBV30 with TRBJ1-3; 7 bases agree with TRBD1. V shed 2 bases and J 14 bases; nucleotides not matched to a gene: 9. The V gene's germline CDR1 is GTSNPN and CDR2 SVGIG (reference sequence). The CDR3 runs 12 residues.

A single count supports this clone. The chain joins TRBV7-9 to TRBJ1-2; maybe TRBD1 (6 bases). The CDR3 sequence is 12 residues long. Germline V gene data show CDR1 as SEHNR and CDR2 as FQNEAQ (reference sequence). Trimming took off 8 bases at V and 2 bases at J, with 9 bases between the two ends. For the CDR3, the DNA is TGTGCCAGCGTTACAGGGAACTATGGCTACACCTTC. Residues: CASVTGNYGYTF. Full variable domain (outside the CDR3, taken from reference TRBV7-9 and TRBJ1-2): DTGVSQNPRHKITKRGQNVTFRCDPISEHNRLYWYRQTLGQGPEFLTYFQNEAQLEKSRLLSDRFSAERPKGSFSTLEIQRTEQGDSAMYLCASVTGNYGYTFGSGTRLTVV.

V usage is TRBV2 and J usage is TRBJ1-1; the D gene is possibly TRBD1 (6 bases). The CDR3 sequence is 13 residues long. The V and J ends lost 1 base and 10 bases respectively, with 13 bases between them. CDR1 is SNHLY, CDR2 FYNNEI, per germline. CDR3 sequence: CASSEGVGAIAFF. The CDR3, as DNA: TGTGCCAGCAGTGAAGGGGTGGGGGCCATAGCTTTCTTT.

This clone was seen just once. The genes are TRBV27 and TRBJ2-7; 7 bases fit TRBD2. V was clipped by 2 bases and J by 2 bases; unmatched bases: 0. Germline CDR1 and CDR2: MNHEY and SMNVEV (reference sequence). CDR3 size: 13 residues. This CDR3 is CASSLAGAYEQYF. CDR3 sequence (DNA): TGTGCCAGCAGTTTAGCGGGAGCCTACGAGCAGTACTTC.

This chain links TRBV11-2 with TRBJ2-1; the D gene is possibly TRBD1 (5 bases). Trimming pared 5 bases from V and 9 bases from J, leaving 17 bases between. The CDR3 is 14 residues long. CDR1 is SGHAT and CDR2 is FQNNGV in the germline V gene. CDR3 loop: CASSIQESMGEQFF. In DNA form, the CDR3 reads TGTGCCAGCAGCATACAGGAGAGTATGGGTGAGCAGTTCTTC.

The rearrangement uses TRBV7-8 and TRBJ1-5, with D perhaps matching TRBD1 (5 bases). Germline loops: CDR1 SGHVS, CDR2 FQNEAQ. This CDR3 has 16 amino acids. Trimming took off 5 bases at V and 7 bases at J, with 21 bases between the two ends. CDR3 nucleotide sequence: TGTGCCAGCAGCCCTCTTGGGCAGGGATGGAACCAGCCCCAGCATTTT. It yields the protein CASSPLGQGWNQPQHF.

The V gene is TRBV3-1 (or the pseudogene TRBV3-2), the J gene TRBJ2-1; the match to TRBD2 covers 11 bases. Germline V gene lookup returns CDR1 LGHDT and CDR2 YNNKEL (reference sequence). Unmatched junction bases numbered 8, after V lost 0 bases and J lost 7 bases. This CDR3 contains 17 residues. This CDR3 reads CASSQEFSGGAGNEQFF. The CDR3 nucleotides are TGTGCCAGCAGCCAAGAGTTTAGCGGGGGGGCTGGAAATGAGCAGTTCTTC.